The clone carrying this T cell receptor beta chain was observed many times. Antigen: not known. These data come from a study of T cells in Graves' hyperthyroidism and ophthalmopathy. General study findings and limits: Model predictions of ophthalmopathy came a median approximately 6 months before onset.

The diagnostic basis comprised clinical symptoms, serum thyroxine and TRAb, thyroid ultrasound and orbital computed tomography. The CDR3 has 14 amino acids. V gave up 0 bases and J gave up 7 bases; unmatched junction bases: 5. Germline CDR1 reads LGHNA; CDR2 reads YNFKEQ. Amplified regions were TCR beta CDR3 sequences from RNA transcripts. Carried out on the TCR CDR3, a first-round RT-PCR used the HTBI primer set. TCRdb itself ran the multiplex PCR reads through MiXCR, one entry per CDR3 protein. The sample carries around 610,000 distinct CDR3 sequences, roughly 14% recorded once. This TCR derives from a woman aged 40 to 50 with Graves' ophthalmopathy. Sequencing was done on a sample of blood. J is TRBJ1-1 and V is TRBV4-2; 7 nucleotides agree with TRBD1. The CDR3 here is CASSQDWTGLEAFF. CDR3 sequence (DNA): TGTGCCAGCAGCCAAGATTGGACAGGCCTTGAAGCTTTCTTT.